One and the same sample provided the 20 T cell receptor beta chains below, sequenced in a study of control samples from healthy donors and cancer patients (dated by TCRdb to 2020 to 2021). Library creation used the immunoSEQ multiplex PCR assay. In TCRdb, the immuneACCESS table is reduced to in-frame sequences with V and J assigned. These tables do not hold every clone; where another copy was compared, an unresolved V gene accounts for under half, and the others remain unexplained. Within this sample are 96,000 or so clones, with approximately 95% of them counted one time only. The top ten hold roughly 8% of the sample. Sequencing was done on a sample of blood. The receptors were sampled from a man between 18 and 29 years old in good health.

The chain links TRBV7-9 to TRBJ2-1, with 7 bases identical to TRBD2. Germline CDR1 and CDR2: SEHNR and FQNEAQ (reference sequence). The CDR3 extends over 15 amino acids. V was clipped by 1 base and J by 7 bases; unmatched bases: 7. CDR3 sequence: CASSLGAGARNEQFF. The CDR3 DNA sequence: TGTGCCAGCAGCTTAGGGGCGGGAGCGAGGAATGAGCAGTTCTTC.

The chain combines TRBV27 with TRBJ2-2, with TRBD1 as a possible D gene (5 bases). CDR3 length equals 14 residues. Germline V CDR1 and CDR2: MNHEY, SMNVEV (reference sequence). Trimming cost V 5 bases and J 6 bases, with 13 bases left between them. The CDR3 is CASSHPGPAGELFF. Here the CDR3 DNA reads TGTGCCAGCAGTCATCCAGGGCCTGCCGGGGAGCTGTTTTTT.

The J gene is TRBJ1-2, the V gene TRBV4-3; D is undetermined. Trimming took 4 bases from V and 8 from J, leaving 14 bases between them. Germline assignment: CDR1 LGHNA and CDR2 YSLEER. The CDR3 runs 13 residues. The DNA for the CDR3 is TGCGCCAGCAGCCCATCCGGGGAGTGGGGCTACACCTTC. Its translation is CASSPSGEWGYTF.

This clone was counted between two and nine times. The chain carries TRBV28 and TRBJ1-1; D is unclear. The CDR3 has 12 residues. Germline V lookup: CDR1 MDHEN, CDR2 SYDVKM. V was pared by 2 bases and J by 10 bases, with 11 bases between. The CDR3 loop is CASSLGRAGAFF. CDR3 nucleotide sequence: TGTGCCAGCAGTTTAGGTCGGGCGGGAGCTTTCTTT.

The chain couples TRBV6-2 or TRBV6-3 to TRBJ2-5; D ambiguous. This CDR3 region has 14 residues. Germline values: CDR1 MNHEY, CDR2 SVGEGT. Trimming cost V 2 bases and J 2 bases, with 9 bases left between them. The CDR3 here is CASSYRVEQETQYF. CDR3 in DNA: TGTGCCAGCAGTTACAGGGTGGAGCAAGAGACCCAGTACTTC.

V usage is TRBV2 and J usage is TRBJ1-1; 10 bases line up with TRBD1. Trimming at V came to 3 bases and at J to 3 bases, leaving 4 bases not matched to a gene. The CDR3 length is 15 residues. The V gene's germline CDR1 is SNHLY and CDR2 FYNNEI. CDR3 coding DNA: TGTGCCAGCAGTGAGGAGGACAGGGGGTACACTGAAGCTTTCTTT. Translation: CASSEEDRGYTEAFF.

V is TRBV5-6 and J is TRBJ2-7, with a weak D call TRBD2 (6 bases). This CDR3 is 11 amino acids long. The ends were cut back, 3 bases at V and 5 bases at J, with 6 bases in the middle. Germline CDR1 SGHDT, CDR2 YYEEEE. The chain's CDR3 is CASSWRDEQYF. The CDR3 DNA reads TGTGCCAGCAGCTGGAGGGACGAGCAGTACTTC.

As regards this clone: A junction boundary mismatches the germline segment, possibly from a read error. This chain connects TRBV7-3 to TRBJ2-3; unclear D gene. The CDR3 contains 15 residues. Germline V lookup: CDR1 SGHTA, CDR2 FQGTGA. CDR3 amino acids: CASSLTVGSTDTQYF. CDR3 coding DNA: TGTGCCAGCAGCCTAACGGTGGGAAGCACAGATACGCAGTATTTT.

The chain is built from TRBV30 and TRBJ1-1; 7 positions agree with TRBD1. This CDR3 spans 15 amino acids. Germline V lookup: CDR1 GTSNPN, CDR2 SVGIG (reference sequence). The junction had 6 bases not matched to a gene; V was cut back by 0 bases and J by 2 bases. The CDR3 nucleotides read TGTGCCTGGAGTGTACGATGGGACAGAAACACTGAAGCTTTCTTT. Its translation: CAWSVRWDRNTEAFF.

V and J are TRBV5-5 and TRBJ1-2; 8 bases match TRBD1. V gave up 2 bases and J gave up 6 bases; unmatched junction bases: 6. The CDR3 is made up of 14 amino acids. CDR1 is SGHKS, CDR2 YYEKEE, per germline (reference sequence). The CDR3 sequence: CASSFSPGGNGYTF. CDR3 DNA sequence: TGTGCCAGCAGCTTTAGCCCAGGGGGCAATGGCTACACCTTC. Complete variable domain (other parts from reference TRBV5-5 and TRBJ1-2): DAGVTQSPTHLIKTRGQQVTLRCSPISGHKSVSWYQQVLGQGPQFIFQYYEKEERGRGNFPDRFSARQFPNYSSELNVNALLLGDSALYLCASSFSPGGNGYTFGSGTRLTVV.

This chain uses TRBV3-1 (or the pseudogene TRBV3-2) with TRBJ2-2; D possibly corresponds to TRBD2 (6 bases). This CDR3 contains 16 residues. CDR1 and CDR2 (germline): LGHDT, YNNKEL (reference sequence). V was cut by 7 bases and J by 1 base, with 16 bases left in between. The CDR3 DNA follows: TGTGCCAGCAACTCAAATGGAGCGGGGAACACCGGGGAGCTGTTTTTT. This encodes CASNSNGAGNTGELFF.

This rearrangement joins TRBV28 to TRBJ1-1; weak D call: TRBD1 (5 bases). This CDR3 has 15 residues. With 5 bases removed from V and 1 base from J, the gap between germline ends came to 14 bases. In germline, CDR1 is MDHEN, CDR2 SYDVKM. The CDR3 sequence is CASSLRKGPNTEAFF. The CDR3 DNA sequence: TGTGCCAGCAGTCTGCGAAAGGGGCCGAACACTGAAGCTTTCTTT. The full variable domain, completed using reference TRBV28 and TRBJ1-1, is DVKVTQSSRYLVKRTGEKVFLECVQDMDHENMFWYRQDPGLGLRLIYFSYDVKMKEKGDIPEGYSVSREKKERFSLILESASTNQTSMYLCASSLRKGPNTEAFFGQGTRLTVV.

V is TRBV29-1 and J is TRBJ1-3, with D maybe TRBD1 (5 bases). V dropped 4 bases and J dropped 0 bases, with 10 bases sitting between them. The CDR3 consists of 14 residues. The germline V gene has CDR1 SQVTM and CDR2 ANQGSEA. The CDR3 region is CSVGEGRSGNTIYF. CDR3 sequence (DNA): TGCAGCGTTGGGGAGGGGCGCTCTGGAAACACCATATATTTT.

The rearrangement uses TRBV5-4 and TRBJ2-1; 11 bases line up with TRBD2. There are 15 residues in the CDR3. CDR1 and CDR2 from the germline V gene are SGHNT and YYREEE (reference sequence). V lost 3 bases to trimming and J lost 6 bases; unmatched junction nucleotides: 5. Here the CDR3 reads CASSYTSGRGNEQFF. In DNA, the CDR3 is TGTGCCAGCAGCTACACTAGCGGGAGAGGCAATGAGCAGTTCTTC.

This sequence joins TRBV24-1 and TRBJ2-5, with 10 bases fitting TRBD1. Germline CDR1 reads KGHDR; CDR2 reads SFDVKD. The CDR3 consists of 16 residues. Germline trimming cut 3 bases from V and 4 bases from J; bases unmatched to any gene: 7. The DNA of the CDR3 is TGTGCCACCAGTGATGAACGGGACAGGGGAAGAGAGACCCAGTACTTC. It is translated as CATSDERDRGRETQYF.

The J gene is TRBJ1-2, the V gene TRBV29-1; D not certain. The V and J ends lost 5 bases and 2 bases respectively, with 12 bases between them. Germline CDR1 reads SQVTM; CDR2 reads ANQGSEA. CDR3 length: 13 residues. The CDR3 region is CSVHERSNYGYTF. In DNA, the CDR3 is TGCAGCGTTCATGAGCGTTCCAACTATGGCTACACCTTC.

V is TRBV10-2 and J is TRBJ1-5; D perhaps matches TRBD1 (5 bases). Trimming took off 2 bases at V and 6 bases at J, with 8 bases between the two ends. This CDR3 contains 13 residues. The germline CDR1 and CDR2 sequences are WSHSY and SAAADI. The CDR3 nucleotides are TGCGCCAGCAGTGAGAGGGGAGGTCAGCCCCAGCATTTT. Translated, it gives CASSERGGQPQHF.

The chain has TRBV3-1 (or the pseudogene TRBV3-2) and TRBJ2-5; 7 bases are a match to TRBD2. Germline V lookup: CDR1 LGHDT, CDR2 YNNKEL (reference sequence). V was clipped by 5 bases and J by 3 bases; unmatched bases: 3. The CDR3 loop spans 13 amino acids. CDR3 coding DNA: TGTGCCAGCAGCGGGGGGGGGAAAGAGACCCAGTACTTC. Its protein product is CASSGGGKETQYF.

The gene calls are TRBV7-8 and TRBJ1-5; 8 bases align to TRBD1. J gave up 0 bases and V 1 base, and 2 bases lay outside the gene matches. CDR3 length: 16 residues. CDR1 is SGHVS, CDR2 FQNEAQ, per germline. As DNA, the CDR3 is TGTGCCAGCAGCTTAGTTCAGGGGGCTAGCAATCAGCCCCAGCATTTT. This codes for CASSLVQGASNQPQHF.

The CDR3 DNA sequence: TGCGCCAGCAGCTCGGACTTCTATGGCTACACCTTC. This translates into CASSSDFYGYTF. The gene calls are TRBV5-1 and TRBJ1-2, with D uncertain. This CDR3 is 12 amino acids long. V dropped 3 bases and J dropped 4 bases, with 7 bases sitting between them. Germline V gene sequence: CDR1 SGHRS, CDR2 YFSETQ.